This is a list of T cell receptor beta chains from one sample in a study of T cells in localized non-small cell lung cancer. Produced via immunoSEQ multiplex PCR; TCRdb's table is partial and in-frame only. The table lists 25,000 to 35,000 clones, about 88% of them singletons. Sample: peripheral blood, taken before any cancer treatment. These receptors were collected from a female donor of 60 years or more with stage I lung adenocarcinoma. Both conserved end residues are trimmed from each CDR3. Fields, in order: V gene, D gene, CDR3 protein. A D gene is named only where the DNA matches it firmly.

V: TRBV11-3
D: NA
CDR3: ASSSSPGLDSSSYNEQF

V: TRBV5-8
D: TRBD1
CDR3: ASRGNPGGYNEQF

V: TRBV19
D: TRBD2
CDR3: ASSQLAGGPEQF

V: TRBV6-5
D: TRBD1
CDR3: ASRGQGPTYGYT

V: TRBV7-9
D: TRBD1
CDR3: ASSSQGERGEQF

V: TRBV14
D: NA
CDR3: ASSRSLNTEAF

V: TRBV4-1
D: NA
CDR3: ASSQAHSGERSYT

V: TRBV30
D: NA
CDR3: AWNPGTDTQY

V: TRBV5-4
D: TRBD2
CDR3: ASSLGLAGGPETQY

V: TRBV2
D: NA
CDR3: ASSLGEYSYEQY

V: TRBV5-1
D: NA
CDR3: ASSLQGPTSGDTQY

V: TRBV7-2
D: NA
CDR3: ASTTSLPGEQY

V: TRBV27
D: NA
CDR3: ASSLTSSAGTQY

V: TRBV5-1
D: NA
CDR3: ASSLDNEQF

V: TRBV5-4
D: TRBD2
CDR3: ASSLRGGGADTQY

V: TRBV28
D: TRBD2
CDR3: ASGGLAGGRGEQY

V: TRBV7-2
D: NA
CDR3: ASSTLEGETQY

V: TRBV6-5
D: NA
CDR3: ASILYEQY

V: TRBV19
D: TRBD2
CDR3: ASPGLAGSLYEQY

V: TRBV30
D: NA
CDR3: AWSRGGAQGAF

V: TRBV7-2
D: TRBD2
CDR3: ASSLTRLAVYNEQF

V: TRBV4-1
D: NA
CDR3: ASSQATRMGGYT